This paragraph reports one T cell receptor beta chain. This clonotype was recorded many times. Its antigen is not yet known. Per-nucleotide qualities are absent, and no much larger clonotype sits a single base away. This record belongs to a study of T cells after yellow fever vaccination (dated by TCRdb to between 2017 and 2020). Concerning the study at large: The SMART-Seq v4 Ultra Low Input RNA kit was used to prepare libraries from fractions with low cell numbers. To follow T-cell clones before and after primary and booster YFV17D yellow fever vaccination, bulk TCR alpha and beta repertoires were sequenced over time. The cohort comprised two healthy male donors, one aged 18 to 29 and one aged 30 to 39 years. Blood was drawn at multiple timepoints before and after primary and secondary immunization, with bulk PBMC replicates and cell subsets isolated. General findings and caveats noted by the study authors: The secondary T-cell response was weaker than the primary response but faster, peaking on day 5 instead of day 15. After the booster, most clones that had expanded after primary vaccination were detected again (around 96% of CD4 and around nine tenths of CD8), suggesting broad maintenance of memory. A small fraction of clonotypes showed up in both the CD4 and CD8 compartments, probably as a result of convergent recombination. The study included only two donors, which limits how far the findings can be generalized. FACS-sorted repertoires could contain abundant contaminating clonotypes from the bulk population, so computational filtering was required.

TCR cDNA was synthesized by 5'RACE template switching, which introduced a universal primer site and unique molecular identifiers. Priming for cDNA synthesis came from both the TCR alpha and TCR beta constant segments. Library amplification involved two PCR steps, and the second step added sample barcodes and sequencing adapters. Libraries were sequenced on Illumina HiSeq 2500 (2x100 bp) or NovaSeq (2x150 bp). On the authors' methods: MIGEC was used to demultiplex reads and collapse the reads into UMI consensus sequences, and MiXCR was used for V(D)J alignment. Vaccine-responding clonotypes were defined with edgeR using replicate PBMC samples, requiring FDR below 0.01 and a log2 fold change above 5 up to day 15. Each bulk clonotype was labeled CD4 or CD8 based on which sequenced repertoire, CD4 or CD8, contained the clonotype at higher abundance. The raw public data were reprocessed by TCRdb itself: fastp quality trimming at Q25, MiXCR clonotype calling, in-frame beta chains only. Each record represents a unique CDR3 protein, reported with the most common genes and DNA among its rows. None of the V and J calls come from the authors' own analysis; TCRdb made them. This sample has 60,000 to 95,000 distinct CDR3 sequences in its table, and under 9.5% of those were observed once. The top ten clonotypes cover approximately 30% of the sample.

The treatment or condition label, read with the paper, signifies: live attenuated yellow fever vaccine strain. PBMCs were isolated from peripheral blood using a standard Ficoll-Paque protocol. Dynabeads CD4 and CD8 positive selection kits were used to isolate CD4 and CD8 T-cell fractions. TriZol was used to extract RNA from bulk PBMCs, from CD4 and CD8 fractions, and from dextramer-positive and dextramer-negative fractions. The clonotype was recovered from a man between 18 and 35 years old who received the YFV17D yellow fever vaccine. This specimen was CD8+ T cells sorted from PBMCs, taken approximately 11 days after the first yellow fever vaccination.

CDR3 reads: CSVGGAAGELFF. In nucleotides, the sequence is TGCAGCGTGGGGGGGGCGGCCGGGGAGCTGTTTTTT. The rearranged segments are TRBV29-1 and TRBJ2-2, and possibly TRBD2, on 7 matching bases. The germline V gene supplies CDR1 SQVTM and CDR2 ANQGSEA. Its CDR3 holds 12 amino acids, cysteine through phenylalanine. CDR3 DNA only is kept here, 36 bases in frame from base 1. V is clipped by 6 bases and J by 6 bases, and the sequence between their germline boundaries is 11 bases long.